The rows below give T cell receptor beta chains drawn from one sample of a study of blood T cell repertoires in COVID-19. The repertoire was sequenced with immunoSEQ multiplex PCR; TCRdb's copy has only in-frame clones and lacks some. Among about 100,000 clones, roughly three quarters were seen once, and the ten largest hold roughly 22%. The material sequenced was peripheral blood. These TCRs come from a human donor in a cohort sampled during active COVID-19. CDR3s include the opening cysteine and the closing phenylalanine or tryptophan. The order of the fields is V gene, clone size, D gene, J gene, CDR3 DNA, CDR3 protein. D genes are given only for firm matches. Rows give clone size only sometimes, using once, few, many, or a class for an expanded clone.

TRBV28	once	-	TRBJ2-3	TGTGCCAGCAGTTTATTAGGGGGAGCTGGCGCAGATACGCAGTATTTT	CASSLLGGAGADTQYF
TRBV10-3	-	TRBD2	TRBJ2-3	TGTGCCATCCAATATAGCGGGAGCACAGATACGCAGTATTTT	CAIQYSGSTDTQYF
TRBV18	-	-	TRBJ1-2	TGTGCCAGCTCAGGGGCCAGGGGCCAACGGGGCTACACCTTC	CASSGARGQRGYTF
TRBV14	-	TRBD2	TRBJ2-3	TGTGCCAGCAGCCAAGGTCGAATAGCGGGGGGTAGCACAGATACGCAGTATTTT	CASSQGRIAGGSTDTQYF
TRBV5-1	-	TRBD2	TRBJ2-5	TGCGCCAGCAGCTTAACGGGACTACATGAAGAGACCCAGTACTTC	CASSLTGLHEETQYF
TRBV11-3	-	-	TRBJ2-7	TGTGCCAGCAGCCCATCTAACGAGCAGTACTTC	CASSPSNEQYF
TRBV9	-	-	TRBJ1-3	TGTGCCAGCAGCCCCCAGGTGGGAGGCTCCTCTGGAAACACCATATATTTT	CASSPQVGGSSGNTIYF
TRBV24-1	-	-	TRBJ2-4	TGTGCCACCAACGAAAAACAGGGCCTGGCGGCCAAAAACATTCAGTACTTC	CATNEKQGLAAKNIQYF
TRBV4-2	-	TRBD2	TRBJ2-1	TGTGCCAGCAGCACCCTTACGGGAGGGGCCTTCCATAGCTCCTACAATGAGCAGTTCTTC	CASSTLTGGAFHSSYNEQFF
TRBV24-1	-	TRBD1	TRBJ2-5	TGTGCCACCAGTGACCAAAGGACAGGGGGCCAAGAGACCCAGTACTTC	CATSDQRTGGQETQYF
TRBV3-1/TRBV3-2	-	TRBD2	TRBJ2-5	TGTGCCAGCAGCCCACGTCTGGGCGGGGGGACGGGAGAGACCCAGTACTTC	CASSPRLGGGTGETQYF
TRBV7-2	-	TRBD1	TRBJ2-7	TGTGCCAGCAGCTTAGCGGGACAGAGGGTGTCCGAGCAGTACTTC	CASSLAGQRVSEQYF
TRBV18	few	TRBD1	TRBJ1-4	TGTGCCAGCTCACCCGGACAGGGGGTTGAAAAACTGTTTTTT	CASSPGQGVEKLFF
TRBV10-1	-	TRBD2	TRBJ2-2	TGCGCCAGCTCGACTAGCGGGTTGGCCGGGGAGCTGTTTTTT	CASSTSGLAGELFF
TRBV9	-	-	TRBJ2-3	TGTGCCAGCAGCGTACCGGGAGCAGATACGCAGTATTTT	CASSVPGADTQYF
TRBV28	-	-	TRBJ1-6	TGTGCCAGCAGTTTTCCCGGGGAAACAACCCTTAGGAATAATTCACCCCTCCACTTT	CASSFPGETTLRNNSPLHF
TRBV11-3	few	TRBD1	TRBJ2-3	TGTGCCAGCAGCCCCCGGACAGGGGGTTTCACAGATACGCAGTATTTT	CASSPRTGGFTDTQYF
TRBV6-4	-	TRBD2	TRBJ2-1	TGTGCCAGCAGTGGGACTAGCGGAGGATACAATGAGCAGTTCTTC	CASSGTSGGYNEQFF
TRBV20-1	few	TRBD2	TRBJ2-3	TGCAGTGCTCGTGACGGGGGGGTAGCCGGCACAGATACGCAGTATTTT	CSARDGGVAGTDTQYF
TRBV5-1	-	-	TRBJ2-1	TGCGCCAGCAGCTTGGGAGGTGGGGCCCAAGATCATGAGCAGTTCTTC	CASSLGGGAQDHEQFF
TRBV5-1	-	TRBD1	TRBJ2-5	TGCGCCAGCAGCCGAATTACAGGGGCACAAGAGACCCAGTACTTC	CASSRITGAQETQYF
TRBV2	-	-	TRBJ1-4	TGTGCCAGCAGCCAGGGGAGGGGTGGGGAAAAACTGTTTTTT	CASSQGRGGEKLFF
TRBV15	-	TRBD2	TRBJ2-4	TGTGCCTGGACTAGTTCCATTCAGTACTTC	CAWTSSIQYF
TRBV5-1	-	-	TRBJ2-3	TGCGCCAGCAGCTTGGCTCAGTCCACAGATACGCAGTATTTT	CASSLAQSTDTQYF
TRBV14	-	-	TRBJ1-2	TGTGCCAGCAGCCACAGGGGACGGGGCTATGGCTACACCTTC	CASSHRGRGYGYTF
TRBV28	-	TRBD1	TRBJ2-5	TGTGCCAGCAGTGCGCCGGGACAGGGAATCTGGACCCAGTACTTC	CASSAPGQGIWTQYF
TRBV13	-	TRBD2	TRBJ2-3	TGTGCCAGCAGCTTATTAGCGGGAGGCCGGAAACGCACAGATACGCAGTATTTT	CASSLLAGGRKRTDTQYF
TRBV15	-	TRBD1	TRBJ2-3	TGTGCCACCAGCCCCACAGGGGTTAGCACAGATACGCAGTATTTT	CATSPTGVSTDTQYF
TRBV4-1	-	-	TRBJ1-5	TGCGCCAGCAGCCAAGCCAGGGGTAGAGGTCAGCCCCAGCATTTT	CASSQARGRGQPQHF
TRBV30	-	-	TRBJ1-1	TGTGCCTGGAGCTCACCCCACTCCCGGGACTTTAAAGCTTTCTTT	CAWSSPHSRDFKAFF
TRBV7-2	once	TRBD2	TRBJ2-5	TGTGCCAGCAGCCCACTAGCGGAAGAGACCCAGTACTTC	CASSPLAEETQYF
TRBV2	-	TRBD1	TRBJ1-5	TGTGCCAGCAGAGCGACAGGGGGCGTCGATCAGCCCCAGCATTTT	CASRATGGVDQPQHF
TRBV10-3	-	TRBD1	TRBJ2-5	TGTGCCATCAGCCCCGGACAGGGGAAAGAGACCCAGTACTTC	CAISPGQGKETQYF
TRBV5-6	-	TRBD2	TRBJ2-3	TGTGCCAGCAGCTTTCGGTCGACTAGCGGGAGGGGGACAGATACGCAGTATTTT	CASSFRSTSGRGTDTQYF
TRBV18	-	TRBD2	TRBJ2-7	TGTGCCAGCTCACCATGGGTAGAGCGGGAGGGCACCGACGAGCAGTACTTC	CASSPWVEREGTDEQYF
TRBV7-2	once	-	TRBJ2-1	TGTGCCAGCAGCAAGGCTAGCGTTTTTAATGAGCAGTTCTTC	CASSKASVFNEQFF
TRBV6-5	-	-	TRBJ2-1	TGTGCCAGCAGTACCCTGACGAACAGCTACAATGAGCAGTTCTTC	CASSTLTNSYNEQFF
TRBV6-5	-	TRBD1	TRBJ1-2	TGTGCCACCAGGGGGGACACGCGAGCTAACTATGGCTACACCTTC	CATRGDTRANYGYTF
TRBV18	-	TRBD2	TRBJ2-2	TGTGCCAGCTCACCAAAAACTAGCGGGAGCTCCGCGGGCACCGGGGAGCTGTTTTTT	CASSPKTSGSSAGTGELFF
TRBV7-3	-	-	TRBJ2-7	TGTGCCAGCAGCCCCATGGCAGGGCCCTACGAGCAGTACTTC	CASSPMAGPYEQYF
TRBV19	-	-	TRBJ2-1	TGTGCCAGTAGTAGGCGGGGCGATGAGCAGTTCTTC	CASSRRGDEQFF
TRBV19	-	-	TRBJ1-2	TGTGCCAGTAGTATAGAGCTGGACAGTCTCTATGGCTACACCTTC	CASSIELDSLYGYTF
TRBV30	-	-	TRBJ1-2	TGTGCCTGGTCACGAGGAGGGGACGATGGCTACACCTTC	CAWSRGGDDGYTF
TRBV5-1	-	TRBD2	TRBJ2-7	TGCGCCAGCAGCCCCCTTGGGGGGGGTCTCCACGAGCAGTACTTC	CASSPLGGGLHEQYF
TRBV5-1	-	-	TRBJ1-1	TGCGCCAGCAGCTTGGTACAGGGTACGGGCACTGAAGCTTTCTTT	CASSLVQGTGTEAFF
TRBV7-9	-	-	TRBJ2-7	TGTGCCAGCAGCTTCGGGTCCTACGAGCAGTACTTC	CASSFGSYEQYF
TRBV5-1	-	-	TRBJ2-1	TGCGCCAGCAGCCTTAGGATAGCGTTTTCCTACAATGAGCAGTTCTTC	CASSLRIAFSYNEQFF
TRBV6-1	-	-	TRBJ1-1	TGTGCCAGCAGTGAAGCGGCCCGCAGGGGTGGCACTGAAGCTTTCTTT	CASSEAARRGGTEAFF
TRBV4-1	-	-	TRBJ2-7	TGCGCCAGCAGCCAAGCCGAGTTTTCCTACGAGCAGTACTTC	CASSQAEFSYEQYF
TRBV18	once	-	TRBJ1-1	TGTGCCAGCTCACGGTCGGCGGACACTGAAGCTTTCTTT	CASSRSADTEAFF
TRBV14	-	-	TRBJ2-1	TGTGCCAGCAGAAAGGTCGGCGGGAAAAACAATGAGCAGTTCTTC	CASRKVGGKNNEQFF
TRBV14	-	TRBD2	TRBJ2-1	TGTGCCAGCAGCCAAGCACTAGCGGGAGGGTATGAGCAGTTCTTC	CASSQALAGGYEQFF
TRBV25-1	-	-	TRBJ2-7	TGTGCCAGCAGTGGAGGACAGCCGAGCTCCTACGAGCAGTACTTC	CASSGGQPSSYEQYF
TRBV7-9	few	TRBD2	TRBJ2-1	TGTGCCAGCAGCCCGAAGTTTCGACTAGCGGGAGGTTACAATGAGCAGTTCTTC	CASSPKFRLAGGYNEQFF
TRBV24-1	once	TRBD2	TRBJ2-1	TGTGCCACCAGTGATGGACTAGCGGTAAACAATGAGCAGTTCTTC	CATSDGLAVNNEQFF